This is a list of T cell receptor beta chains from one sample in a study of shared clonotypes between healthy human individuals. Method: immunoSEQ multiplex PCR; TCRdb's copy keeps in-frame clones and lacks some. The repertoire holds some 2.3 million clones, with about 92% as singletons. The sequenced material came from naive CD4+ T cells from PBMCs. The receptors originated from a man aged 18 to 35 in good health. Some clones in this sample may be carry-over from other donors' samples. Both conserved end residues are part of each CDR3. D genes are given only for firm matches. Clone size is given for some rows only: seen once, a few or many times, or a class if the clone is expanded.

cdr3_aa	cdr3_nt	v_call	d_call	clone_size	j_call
CASSPRDGRNTEAFF	TGTGCCAGTAGTCCCCGGGACGGAAGGAACACTGAAGCTTTCTTT	TRBV19	-	-	TRBJ1-1
CASSLSPGLTRTEAFF	TGTGCCAGCTCACTGTCCCCCGGGCTGACGAGGACTGAAGCTTTCTTT	TRBV18	-	once	TRBJ1-1
CASSLRDRNQPQHF	TGTGCCAGCAGCCTCCGGGACAGAAATCAGCCCCAGCATTTT	TRBV7-8	TRBD1	-	TRBJ1-5
CASSGGDSGSTDTQYF	TGTGCCAGCAGTGGCGGGGATAGCGGGAGCACAGATACGCAGTATTTT	TRBV28	TRBD2	-	TRBJ2-3
CASSRETARNTIYF	TGTGCCAGCAGCAGGGAGACAGCAAGAAACACCATATATTTT	TRBV9	-	-	TRBJ1-3
CASSPGQHNTEAFF	TGTGCCAGCTCACCCGGGCAGCACAACACTGAAGCTTTCTTT	TRBV18	-	-	TRBJ1-1
CASRDRGGNEQFF	TGTGCCAGCAGAGACAGGGGAGGCAATGAGCAGTTCTTC	TRBV7-9	TRBD1	-	TRBJ2-1
CASSVLLAENYNEQFF	TGTGCCAGCAGCGTCTTACTAGCGGAAAACTACAATGAGCAGTTCTTC	TRBV7-6	TRBD2	-	TRBJ2-1
CASSVTSGTDTQYF	TGTGCCAGCAGCGTCACTAGCGGCACAGATACGCAGTATTTT	TRBV9	TRBD2	-	TRBJ2-3
CASSELTRAGSSYEQYF	TGTGCCAGCAGTGAATTGACCCGGGCAGGGAGCTCCTACGAGCAGTACTTC	TRBV2	-	once	TRBJ2-7
CASSIGRAETGELFF	TGTGCCAGTAGTATAGGTAGGGCGGAGACCGGGGAGCTGTTTTTT	TRBV19	-	-	TRBJ2-2
CASSQSARRGTYNEQFF	TGTGCCAGTAGCCAATCCGCTCGTCGCGGTACCTACAATGAGCAGTTCTTC	TRBV19	-	-	TRBJ2-1
CASSARGATNEKLFF	TGTGCCAGCAGCGCCCGGGGCGCAACTAATGAAAAACTGTTTTTT	TRBV9	-	-	TRBJ1-4
CASRGRGQHYEQYF	TGTGCCAGCAGGGGACGAGGACAGCACTACGAGCAGTACTTC	TRBV11-2	-	-	TRBJ2-7
CASSPISGPYEQYF	TGTGCCAGCTCACCAATCTCAGGGCCCTACGAGCAGTACTTC	TRBV18	-	-	TRBJ2-7
CASTSYRSAADTQYF	TGTGCCAGCACTAGCTACAGGAGCGCCGCAGATACGCAGTATTTT	TRBV7-8	-	-	TRBJ2-3
CASGTVYNGYTF	TGTGCCAGTGGGACAGTCTACAATGGCTACACCTTC	TRBV2	TRBD1	few	TRBJ1-2
CASSWGRGENTIYF	TGTGCCAGCAGTTGGGGCAGGGGGGAAAACACCATATATTTT	TRBV28	TRBD1	-	TRBJ1-3
CASSLGTEAEAFF	TGTGCCAGCAGCTTAGGGACAGAGGCTGAAGCTTTCTTT	TRBV11-1	-	-	TRBJ1-1
CSATRSAAQHF	TGCAGTGCTACCCGGTCGGCGGCCCAGCATTTT	TRBV20-1	-	-	TRBJ1-5
CASSLSLRIHNEQFF	TGTGCCAGCAGCTTATCTCTACGGATCCACAATGAGCAGTTCTTC	TRBV7-9	-	-	TRBJ2-1
CAISEESGIGDEQFF	TGTGCCATCAGTGAAGAGAGCGGGATAGGGGATGAGCAGTTCTTC	TRBV10-3	TRBD2	-	TRBJ2-1
CASSQAGGGETQYF	TGTGCCAGCAGCCAAGCGGGAGGAGGTGAGACCCAGTACTTC	TRBV11-2	TRBD2	-	TRBJ2-5
CATISGRAGDTQYF	TGTGCCACCATTAGCGGGAGGGCGGGAGATACGCAGTATTTT	TRBV27	TRBD2	-	TRBJ2-3
CAISPRTSGDYNEQFF	TGTGCCATCAGTCCCCGGACTAGCGGGGACTACAATGAGCAGTTCTTC	TRBV10-3	TRBD2	-	TRBJ2-1
CASSVPAYEQYF	TGTGCCAGCAGTGTACCTGCCTACGAGCAGTACTTC	TRBV6-1	-	once	TRBJ2-7
CASSSGTVFSGNTIYF	TGCGCCAGCAGCTCGGGGACCGTTTTTTCTGGAAACACCATATATTTT	TRBV5-1	-	-	TRBJ1-3
CASRRTGYGYTF	TGTGCCAGCAGAAGGACAGGCTATGGCTACACCTTC	TRBV6-5	TRBD1	few	TRBJ1-2
CASRVQGFAYEQYF	TGTGCCAGCAGGGTACAGGGGTTTGCTTACGAGCAGTACTTC	TRBV6-5	TRBD1	-	TRBJ2-7
CASSRGSGGNTGELFF	TGTGCCAGCAGCCGAGGGTCAGGAGGTAACACCGGGGAGCTGTTTTTT	TRBV7-7	-	once	TRBJ2-2
CASSLPDRVGYTF	TGTGCCAGCAGTTTACCGGACAGGGTAGGCTACACCTTC	TRBV28	TRBD1	once	TRBJ1-2
CASRPPAAGNTIYF	TGTGCCAGCAGACCACCGGCGGCTGGAAACACCATATATTTT	TRBV28	-	-	TRBJ1-3
CASSKITSGRANEQYF	TGTGCCAGCAGCAAAATCACTAGCGGGAGGGCCAACGAGCAGTACTTC	TRBV21-1	-	-	TRBJ2-7
CASSSTITPYGYTF	TGTGCCAGCAGCTCCACTATTACCCCCTATGGCTACACCTTC	TRBV11-2	-	-	TRBJ1-2
CASSFVQGNTGELFF	TGTGCCAGCAGCTTCGTACAGGGAAACACCGGGGAGCTGTTTTTT	TRBV5-4	-	-	TRBJ2-2
CASSLRKARLATNEKLFF	TGTGCCAGCTCACTTCGGAAGGCCCGACTTGCAACTAATGAAAAACTGTTTTTT	TRBV18	-	-	TRBJ1-4
CASSKEDVSSYEQYF	TGTGCCAGCAGTAAGGAGGATGTCAGCTCCTACGAGCAGTACTTC	TRBV6-5	-	-	TRBJ2-7
CAWSEGALNQPQHF	TGTGCCTGGAGTGAGGGGGCCCTGAATCAGCCCCAGCATTTT	TRBV30	TRBD1	few	TRBJ1-5
CSATGTSRTGELFF	TGCAGCGCGACCGGGACATCACGTACCGGGGAGCTGTTTTTT	TRBV29-1	-	-	TRBJ2-2
CASSLRSERPSTDTQYF	TGTGCCAGCAGCTTAAGGTCGGAGCGGCCAAGCACAGATACGCAGTATTTT	TRBV7-9	-	-	TRBJ2-3
CASRTSGRDYNEQFF	TGCGCCAGCAGGACTAGCGGGAGGGACTACAATGAGCAGTTCTTC	TRBV5-1	TRBD2	-	TRBJ2-1
CASSPLARLNIQYF	TGTGCCAGCAGCCCACTCGCTAGGCTAAACATTCAGTACTTC	TRBV7-9	-	-	TRBJ2-4
CSARDTTEQFF	TGCAGTGCTAGAGATACCACTGAGCAGTTCTTC	TRBV20-1	-	-	TRBJ2-1
CASTTSGKNEQFF	TGTGCCAGTACTACTAGCGGGAAGAATGAGCAGTTCTTC	TRBV28	TRBD2	-	TRBJ2-1
CASSIGYQETQYF	TGTGCCAGCAGTATCGGTTACCAAGAGACCCAGTACTTC	TRBV28	-	-	TRBJ2-5
CASSLLQGEQYF	TGTGCCAGCAGTCTTTTACAGGGCGAGCAGTACTTC	TRBV28	-	-	TRBJ2-7
CASSPTVTNEKLFF	TGTGCCAGTAGCCCGACAGTAACTAATGAAAAACTGTTTTTT	TRBV19	-	-	TRBJ1-4
CASRVEGEQFF	TGTGCCAGCCGGGTTGAGGGGGAGCAGTTCTTC	TRBV28	-	once	TRBJ2-1
CASSLYGYLTDTQYF	TGCGCCAGCAGCTTGTACGGCTACCTCACAGATACGCAGTATTTT	TRBV5-1	-	-	TRBJ2-3
CASSWSTDTQYF	TGCGCCAGCAGTTGGTCCACAGATACGCAGTATTTT	TRBV5-1	-	-	TRBJ2-3